This is a list of T cell receptor beta chains from one sample in a study of CD8 T cells in ankylosing spondylitis. Via MiXCR, TCRdb re-called the 5' RACE reads, giving one row per CDR3 protein. The sample includes 130,000 to 150,000 distinct CDR3 sequences, 6.5% to 8.5% of them seen just once. Sample: synovial fluid, either unsorted or a sorted T cell fraction (not recorded which). The receptors were gathered from a male donor with ankylosing spondylitis. Each CDR3 is given with its conserved first and last residue. Each record gives: J gene, clone size, D gene, V gene, CDR3 DNA, CDR3 protein. A D gene is named only where the DNA matches it firmly. Where a row states a size, it is once, few, many or the class of an expanded clone; other rows omit it.

TRBJ2-7	many	TRBD2	TRBV7-2	TGTGCCAGCAGCCTGAGCGGGGGGAGCTCCTACGAGCAGTACTTC	CASSLSGGSSYEQYF
TRBJ2-3	many	TRBD2	TRBV2	TGTGCCAGCAGCCCCGGACTAGGGATCGAGTATTTT	CASSPGLGIEYF
TRBJ2-3	few	TRBD1	TRBV7-2	TGTGCCAGCCGCTCGACAGGGGGTTCAGATACGCAGTATTTT	CASRSTGGSDTQYF
TRBJ2-3	many	TRBD2	TRBV2	TGTGCCAGCAGTGAAGGTCGACTAGCGCCAGATACGCAGTATTTT	CASSEGRLAPDTQYF
TRBJ2-5	many	-	TRBV7-8	TGTGCCAGCAGCTTAGGACGGAGCCTACAAGAGACCCAGTACTTC	CASSLGRSLQETQYF
TRBJ2-7	-	TRBD1	TRBV28	TGTGCCAGCAGTTCGGGACAGGCCTTCCTACGAGGGCAGTACTTC	CASSSGQAFLRGQYF
TRBJ1-1	many	-	TRBV18	TGTGCCAGCTCTTCGCCGGGAGGCGAGGTGGAAGCTTTCTTT	CASSSPGGEVEAFF
TRBJ1-5	few	TRBD1	TRBV6-2/TRBV6-3	TGTGCCAGCAGTTCCGGGACAGTTGGCCCAGGGGATCAGCCCCAGCATTTT	CASSSGTVGPGDQPQHF
TRBJ1-1	many	-	TRBV27	TGTGCCAGCAGTTTTTGGGGACTGGGCACTGAAGCTTTCTTT	CASSFWGLGTEAFF
TRBJ1-1	-	-	TRBV18	TGTGCCAGCTCACCAGACCTAGACGGAGAAGCTTTCTTT	CASSPDLDGEAFF
TRBJ1-1	few	-	TRBV5-1	TGCGCCAGCAGCTTGGCTTTGGGGGAGAACACTGAAGCTTTCTTT	CASSLALGENTEAFF
TRBJ2-1	few	-	TRBV24-1	TGTGCCACCAGTGATTTTGTTACAGCTTCGCAGTTCTTC	CATSDFVTASQFF
TRBJ1-2	many	TRBD1	TRBV28	TGTGCCAGCCGTACAGGGGGCGCGATACGGGACTATGGCTACACCTTC	CASRTGGAIRDYGYTF
TRBJ1-2	-	TRBD1	TRBV20-1	TGCAGTGCTAGAGATGCGGAACAGGGGGGCAACTATGGCTACACCTTC	CSARDAEQGGNYGYTF
TRBJ1-6	-	TRBD1	TRBV20-1	TGCAGTGCGGGATCCGGGACAGGGGCGGTTGTCCTCCACTTT	CSAGSGTGAVVLHF
TRBJ2-7	few	-	TRBV9	TGTGCCAGCAGCGTAGGGGCTCTCTCCTACGAGCAGTACTTC	CASSVGALSYEQYF
TRBJ1-4	few	-	TRBV29-1	TGCAGCGTTGGTCTTAATGAAAAACTGTTTTTT	CSVGLNEKLFF
TRBJ1-2	few	TRBD1	TRBV28	TGTGCCATCCACCGGACAGGGATAGGCTACACCTTC	CAIHRTGIGYTF